A selection of T cell receptor beta chains follows, all from one sample in a study of CD8+CD57+ T cells in acquired aplastic anemia. TCRdb re-derived calls from the reads in MiXCR, one entry per CDR3 protein. This sample yields approximately 190,000 distinct CDR3 sequences, of which under 70% are seen a single time; approximately 44% belongs to the top ten. The sequenced sample was sorted CD4+, CD8+, or CD8+CD57+ T cells (not recorded which) from PBMCs. The source is a human donor with severe aplastic anemia or a healthy control (not recorded which). CDR3s include the opening cysteine and the closing phenylalanine or tryptophan. D genes are given only for firm matches. A clone size is listed for some rows: how often the clone was seen (once, few, many), or a class if it is expanded.

>TRBV4-3|NA|TRBJ2-7|NA
CASSRNGDEQYF
TGCGCCAGCAGCCGGAACGGCGATGAGCAGTACTTC
>TRBV24-1|NA|TRBJ2-3|NA
CATSRVGEDTQYF
TGTGCCACCTCAAGGGTGGGAGAGGATACGCAGTATTTT
>TRBV2|NA|TRBJ1-5|once
CASSEWGSGNQPQHF
TGTGCCAGCAGTGAATGGGGGTCGGGCAATCAGCCCCAGCATTTT
>TRBV5-6|NA|TRBJ2-7|many
CASSSVAHEQYF
TGTGCCAGCAGCTCGGTGGCCCACGAGCAGTACTTC
>TRBV5-6|TRBD1|TRBJ2-7|NA
CASSQTGGYNEYEQYF
TGTGCCAGCAGCCAGACAGGGGGCTATAACGAGTACGAGCAGTACTTC
>TRBV3-1|NA|TRBJ2-7|few
CASSPVLRAEQYF
TGTGCCAGCAGCCCTGTGTTACGGGCCGAGCAGTACTTC
>TRBV7-9|NA|TRBJ2-3|many
CASTQGGGTDTQYF
TGTGCCAGCACTCAAGGGGGGGGCACAGATACGCAGTATTTT
>TRBV2|TRBD1|TRBJ2-2|many
CASRGTGDVHDTGELFF
TGTGCCAGCAGGGGGACAGGGGACGTCCATGATACCGGGGAGCTGTTTTTT
>TRBV7-2|NA|TRBJ1-2|NA
CASSDPRGGYGYTF
TGTGCCAGCAGCGACCCTCGGGGCGGCTATGGCTACACCTTC
>TRBV24-1|NA|TRBJ2-5|NA
CATSDPTGVGETQYF
TGTGCCACCAGTGACCCAACCGGGGTTGGAGAGACCCAGTACTTC
>TRBV2|NA|TRBJ1-2|NA
CASSSGAYGYTF
TGTGCCAGCAGTTCTGGAGCCTATGGCTACACCTTC
>TRBV29-1|NA|TRBJ1-2|NA
CSVETSDRRGYTF
TGCAGCGTTGAAACCTCGGACAGACGTGGCTACACCTTC
>TRBV7-8|NA|TRBJ2-2|NA
CASSVFSNTGELFF
TGTGCCAGCAGCGTGTTCTCGAACACCGGGGAGCTGTTTTTT
>TRBV20-1|NA|TRBJ1-4|NA
CSAFDEKLFF
TGCAGTGCCTTTGATGAAAAACTGTTTTTT
>TRBV11-2|TRBD1|TRBJ1-5|NA
CASSHGQGSNQPQHF
TGTGCCAGCAGTCACGGACAGGGTAGCAATCAGCCCCAGCATTTT
>TRBV7-8|TRBD1|TRBJ2-2|NA
CASSIGQGAYPGELFF
TGTGCCAGCAGCATCGGACAGGGGGCGTATCCCGGGGAGCTGTTTTTT
>TRBV5-8|NA|TRBJ1-1|few
CASSFSNTEAFF
TGTGCCAGCAGCTTTTCAAACACTGAAGCTTTCTTT
>TRBV19|NA|TRBJ1-5|NA
CASSSRGNQPQHF
TGTGCCAGTAGTTCTAGAGGCAATCAGCCCCAGCATTTT
>TRBV7-2|TRBD1|TRBJ2-7|few
CASSQGRGPYEQYF
TGCGCCAGCAGCCAAGGCAGGGGGCCCTACGAGCAGTACTTC
>TRBV15|NA|TRBJ1-1|NA
CATSRDVGYEAFF
TGTGCCACCAGCAGAGACGTCGGGTATGAAGCTTTCTTT
>TRBV20-1|NA|TRBJ2-7|NA
CSARDAITTYEQYF
TGCAGTGCTAGAGACGCGATAACGACTTACGAGCAGTACTTC
>TRBV9|NA|TRBJ1-2|few
CASSEDLGYNYGYTF
TGTGCCAGCAGCGAAGACCTGGGATATAACTATGGCTACACCTTC
>TRBV5-5|NA|TRBJ2-7|few
CASSLGLTYQDF
TGTGCCAGCAGCTTGGGACTGACCTATCAGGACTTC
>TRBV7-6|TRBD1|TRBJ2-7|NA
CASSSPGQGSEQYF
TGTGCCAGCAGCAGCCCGGGACAGGGTAGCGAGCAGTACTTC
>TRBV12-3/TRBV12-4|NA|TRBJ1-6|few
CASSGTGANSPLHF
TGTGCCAGCAGTGGAACCGGGGCTAACTCACCCCTCCACTTT
>TRBV4-3|NA|TRBJ1-1|many
CASSQVRSTEAFF
TGCGCCAGCAGCCAAGTCAGGAGCACCGAAGCTTTCTTT
>TRBV6-1|TRBD2|TRBJ2-1|NA
CASSELAGVGNEQFF
TGTGCCAGCAGTGAATTAGCGGGAGTAGGTAATGAGCAGTTCTTC
>TRBV15|NA|TRBJ2-1|few
CATSSRMGEQFF
TGTGCCACCAGCTCACGTATGGGTGAGCAGTTCTTC
>TRBV20-1|TRBD1|TRBJ1-1|NA
CSARETGGWTEAFF
TGCAGTGCTAGAGAGACAGGGGGGTGGACTGAAGCTTTCTTT
>TRBV3-1|NA|TRBJ2-3|NA
CASGNHQSGTDTQYF
TGTGCCAGCGGAAACCATCAAAGCGGCACAGATACGCAGTATTTT
>TRBV7-3|NA|TRBJ2-4|NA
CASSSGLIQGMTKNIQYF
TGTGCCAGCAGCTCAGGGTTGATACAGGGTATGACCAAAAACATTCAGTACTTC
>TRBV2|TRBD2|TRBJ2-3|NA
CASSQESSGGADTQYF
TGTGCCAGCAGCCAAGAATCCAGCGGGGGGGCAGATACGCAGTATTTT
>TRBV27|NA|TRBJ1-2|many
CASSLQGLYGYTF
TGTGCCAGCAGTTTACAAGGGTTGTATGGCTACACCTTC
>TRBV7-9|TRBD1|TRBJ1-1|NA
CASSPDRGGVTEAFF
TGTGCCAGCAGCCCCGACAGGGGGGGAGTCACTGAAGCTTTCTTT
>TRBV15|NA|TRBJ2-7|NA
CATSIRIGYEQYF
TGTGCCACCAGCATTCGGATAGGTTACGAGCAGTACTTC
>TRBV7-3|NA|TRBJ2-7|NA
CASSLNAGESEQYF
TGTGCCAGCAGCTTAAATGCAGGGGAGAGCGAGCAGTACTTC
>TRBV7-8|NA|TRBJ1-6|NA
CASSLSSGGGSPLHF
TGTGCCAGCAGCTTGAGTAGCGGGGGCGGATCGCCCCTCCACTTT
>TRBV20-1|TRBD1|TRBJ2-7|NA
CSAIRAETGSHEQYF
TGCAGTGCTATCCGCGCCGAGACAGGGAGTCACGAGCAGTACTTC
>TRBV7-3|NA|TRBJ2-2|NA
CASSYDITGELFF
TGTGCCAGCAGTTACGACATCACCGGGGAGCTGTTTTTT
>TRBV19|TRBD2|TRBJ2-1|NA
CASSSSGRVGEQFF
TGTGCCAGTAGTTCTAGCGGGAGAGTGGGTGAGCAGTTCTTC
>TRBV5-1|TRBD2|TRBJ2-3|NA
CASSLERLAGVDTQYF
TGCGCCAGCAGCTTGGAAAGACTAGCGGGGGTAGATACGCAGTATTTT
>TRBV2|NA|TRBJ2-2|NA
CASSGEQGAGELFF
TGTGCCAGCAGTGGGGAACAGGGTGCCGGGGAGCTGTTTTTT
>TRBV7-2|NA|TRBJ1-2|NA
CASSLKTVANYGYTF
TGTGCCAGCAGCTTAAAGACAGTGGCTAACTATGGCTACACCTTC
>TRBV14|NA|TRBJ2-3|many
CASSQGFSTDTQYF
TGTGCCAGCAGCCAAGGGTTTAGCACAGATACGCAGTATTTT
>TRBV2|NA|TRBJ2-1|few
CASSVRGLEQFF
TGTGCCAGCAGTGTTCGGGGTCTTGAGCAGTTCTTC
>TRBV12-3/TRBV12-4|NA|TRBJ2-7|few
CASSLTRRGEQYF
TGTGCCAGCAGTTTAACTCGGAGGGGGGAGCAGTACTTC
>TRBV5-1|TRBD1|TRBJ1-1|many
CASNLQGAGTEAFF
TGCGCCAGCAACCTACAGGGGGCTGGCACTGAAGCTTTCTTT
>TRBV15|TRBD2|TRBJ2-7|once
CATSGSGRAFTRGYEQYF
TGTGCCACCAGCGGTAGCGGGAGGGCCTTCACCAGGGGCTACGAGCAGTACTTC
>TRBV7-2|NA|TRBJ2-4|NA
CASSFRGRGNIQYF
TGTGCCAGCAGCTTCCGAGGGCGAGGAAACATTCAGTACTTC
>TRBV29-1|NA|TRBJ2-5|few
CSVVSSPQETQYF
TGCAGCGTTGTCAGTAGCCCTCAAGAGACCCAGTACTTC
>TRBV24-1|NA|TRBJ1-2|NA
CATSEGTSTSGYTF
TGTGCCACCAGTGAGGGGACGTCTACAAGCGGCTACACCTTC
>TRBV9|NA|TRBJ2-3|NA
CASSVDLGDTQYF
TGTGCCAGCAGCGTAGATTTGGGCGATACGCAGTATTTT
>TRBV20-1|NA|TRBJ2-3|many
CSARDPTRTDTQYF
TGCAGTGCCCGCGACCCCACCCGCACAGATACGCAGTATTTT